The clone carrying this T cell receptor (beta chain) was seen once. This entry comes from a study of blood T cell repertoires in COVID-19. The CDR3 spans 13 residues. The V gene's germline CDR1 is MNHEY and CDR2 SMNVEV (reference sequence). Trimming removed 5 bases at V and 5 bases at J, with 13 bases between. Profiled with immunoSEQ multiplex PCR; TCRdb holds only in-frame clones, not every one. The data contain 250,000 to 350,000 clones, roughly 85% of them singletons. Assignment of participants to cohorts was predicated upon participant-reported clinical history. Recovered Cohort 3 donors showed two negative PCRs, clearance, or symptom resolution.

Material for sequencing was PBMCs or T cells enriched from blood (not recorded which). The sequence was obtained from a woman in her thirties or forties who had recovered from COVID-19. The chain carries TRBV27 and TRBJ2-7; D might be TRBD1 (6 bases). CDR3: CASSATGLDEQYF. DNA of the CDR3: TGTGCCAGCAGTGCAACAGGGCTCGACGAGCAGTACTTC.